A selection of T cell receptor beta chains follows, all from one sample in a study of blood T cell repertoires in COVID-19. The assay was immunoSEQ multiplex PCR, and TCRdb's table has in-frame clones only and misses some. The sample has approximately 350,000 clones; about 88% are singletons. The source material was peripheral blood. Receptors originate from a woman aged 70-85 years with COVID-19, enrolled during active disease. Each CDR3 is given with its conserved first and last residue. The D gene is left open where the match is weak. Where a row states a size, it is once, few, many or the class of an expanded clone; other rows omit it.

TRBJ1-2	TRBD1	.	TRBV15	TGTGCCACCAGCAGAGATCCCCTGGGACAGGGGTCTGGCTACACCTTC	CATSRDPLGQGSGYTF
TRBJ1-1	.	.	TRBV6-1	TGTGCCAGCAGTGAGGAGGGGTGGCGCACTTTCTTT	CASSEEGWRTFF
TRBJ1-5	.	.	TRBV3-1/TRBV3-2	TGTGCCAGCAGCCAAGAGGGGGGTTCAAGCAATCAGCCCCAGCATTTT	CASSQEGGSSNQPQHF
TRBJ2-1	.	.	TRBV29-1	TGCAGCGTCTCTAATGAGCAGTTCTTC	CSVSNEQFF
TRBJ1-6	TRBD1	.	TRBV18	TGTGCCAGCTCACCGAATACAGGGGAAAATTCACCCCTCCACTTT	CASSPNTGENSPLHF
TRBJ2-3	.	.	TRBV6-5	TGTGCCAGCAGATCGAGCACAGATACGCAGTATTTT	CASRSSTDTQYF
TRBJ1-1	TRBD1	.	TRBV7-9	TGTGCCAGCAGCTTAGGACAGGGGGCTGTCACTGAAGCTTTCTTT	CASSLGQGAVTEAFF
TRBJ1-1	TRBD1	.	TRBV18	TGTGCCAGCTCAACAACAGGGGACACTGAAGCTTTCTTT	CASSTTGDTEAFF
TRBJ2-6	.	.	TRBV5-6	TGTGCCAGCTCTCAGGGATCTGGGGCCAACGTCCTGACTTTC	CASSQGSGANVLTF
TRBJ1-6	TRBD1	few	TRBV19	TGTGCCAGTAGCGCGACTTGGACAGGGGGAAATACTTCACCCCTCCACTTT	CASSATWTGGNTSPLHF
TRBJ2-7	TRBD1	.	TRBV6-2/TRBV6-3	TGTGCCAGCAGTTCCGGACAGGGGGCGATACAGGGCTCCTACGAGCAGTACTTC	CASSSGQGAIQGSYEQYF
TRBJ2-3	TRBD2	.	TRBV4-2	TGTGCCAGCAGCCAAGTACTAGCGGGGGCTGCTAGCACAGATACGCAGTATTTT	CASSQVLAGAASTDTQYF
TRBJ2-1	TRBD2	.	TRBV24-1	TGTGCCTCAGCCGGGACTAGCTACAATGAGCAGTTCTTC	CASAGTSYNEQFF
TRBJ1-4	TRBD1	.	TRBV2	TGTGCCAGCAGTTCCGACAGGGTCGGGGAAAAACTGTTTTTT	CASSSDRVGEKLFF
TRBJ1-1	TRBD1	few	TRBV19	TGTGCCAGTAGTATCCCGCCCAGGGGGTCGAACACTGAAGCTTTCTTT	CASSIPPRGSNTEAFF
TRBJ1-3	.	.	TRBV19	TGTGCCAGTAGTCCAGGACCAGGGATCTCTGGAAACACCATATATTTT	CASSPGPGISGNTIYF
TRBJ1-1	.	.	TRBV28	TGTGCCAGCAGTTGGGCCTTGGCGAACACTGAAGCTTTCTTT	CASSWALANTEAFF
TRBJ1-3	.	.	TRBV19	TGTGCCAGTAGTCCCTTCGACAGGTCCTCTGGAAACACCATATATTTT	CASSPFDRSSGNTIYF
TRBJ1-3	.	.	TRBV6-4	TGTGCCAGCAGTGCCCTCGGGGGGTCTAACGGAGCCATATATTTT	CASSALGGSNGAIYF
TRBJ1-5	.	.	TRBV19	TGTGCCAGTAGTACTTCGGGGTCCCAGCCCCAGCATTTT	CASSTSGSQPQHF
TRBJ2-7	TRBD1	.	TRBV4-2	TGTGCCAGCAGCCAGCCCGGGACAGGGAACGAGCAGTACTTC	CASSQPGTGNEQYF
TRBJ1-3	.	few	TRBV18	TGTGCCAGCTCACCCCTCGAAACCGGGGGCACCATATATTTT	CASSPLETGGTIYF
TRBJ2-5	TRBD2	.	TRBV25-1	TGTGCCAGCAGTGAATATACTCCGGGGACTAGCGGGGCAGAGACCCAGTACTTC	CASSEYTPGTSGAETQYF
TRBJ1-1	.	.	TRBV6-5	TGTGCCAGCAGTTACCTCGCAGGGAACACTGAAGCTTTCTTT	CASSYLAGNTEAFF
TRBJ1-1	TRBD1	.	TRBV27	TGTGCCAGCAGTCCGTCGACAGGGGGCCTCACTGAAGCTTTCTTT	CASSPSTGGLTEAFF
TRBJ1-2	.	.	TRBV6-1	TGTGCCAGCACGCCGGGGGTTGAGGGCTACACCTTC	CASTPGVEGYTF
TRBJ2-7	TRBD1	.	TRBV29-1	TGCAGCGTCCGGGACAGCTACGAGCAGTACTTC	CSVRDSYEQYF
TRBJ1-2	.	.	TRBV10-2	TGCGCCAGCAGTGAGTCGATTTTAGGGAGTCCCTATGGCTACACCTTC	CASSESILGSPYGYTF
TRBJ1-4	.	.	TRBV6-5	TGTGCCAGCAGTTATACCCCTCGGGGTGAAAAACTGTTTTTT	CASSYTPRGEKLFF
TRBJ1-6	TRBD1	.	TRBV5-5	TGTGCCAGCAGCACTATGGGACAGTTGGGTAATTCACCCCTCCACTTT	CASSTMGQLGNSPLHF
TRBJ2-7	TRBD1	.	TRBV5-1	TGCGCCAGCAGCTTGGGCGGGACAGGAGACTCCTACGAGCAGTACTTC	CASSLGGTGDSYEQYF
TRBJ1-2	.	.	TRBV20-1	TGCAGTGCTAGGGGCGATGGCTACACCTTC	CSARGDGYTF
TRBJ1-3	.	.	TRBV28	TGTGCCAGCAGTTTAAGTTCGATCGGCCAGGGGAGAAACACCATATATTTT	CASSLSSIGQGRNTIYF
TRBJ1-1	TRBD1	.	TRBV18	TGTGCCAGCTCACCAACACAGGGGGCGCCTGAAGCTTTCTTT	CASSPTQGAPEAFF
TRBJ1-5	TRBD1	.	TRBV12-5	TGTGCTAGTGGCCAGGGGGACAGCAATCAGCCCCAGCATTTT	CASGQGDSNQPQHF
TRBJ1-2	TRBD1	.	TRBV5-8	TGTGCCAGCAGTTCCGGACAGGGTAGAGGCTACACCTTC	CASSSGQGRGYTF
TRBJ2-7	TRBD1	.	TRBV28	TGTGCCAGCAGTTTAGGGAACAGGGGCACAGAGCAGTACTTC	CASSLGNRGTEQYF
TRBJ2-1	.	.	TRBV12-3/TRBV12-4	TGTGCCAGCAGTTCGGGGGAGGATGAGCAGTTCTTC	CASSSGEDEQFF
TRBJ1-5	TRBD1	.	TRBV6-1	TGTGCCAGCAGTGAAGTCGGTGCGGACAGGGGTCAGCCCCAGCATTTT	CASSEVGADRGQPQHF
TRBJ2-1	.	.	TRBV5-6	TGTGCCAGCAGTGGGACTGCCACCCCCTACAATGAGCAGTTCTTC	CASSGTATPYNEQFF
TRBJ2-3	TRBD2	.	TRBV6-1	TGTGCCAGCAGTGCCCGGGGGGGCCCTAGCACAGATACGCAGTATTTT	CASSARGGPSTDTQYF
TRBJ2-5	TRBD2	.	TRBV3-1/TRBV3-2	TGTGCCAGCAGCCATAGTAGCGGGGGACGTCAAGAGACCCAGTACTTC	CASSHSSGGRQETQYF
TRBJ2-7	.	.	TRBV7-2	TGTGCCAGCACTTTAGACAGAACCTCCTACGAGCAGTACTTC	CASTLDRTSYEQYF
TRBJ1-5	.	.	TRBV2	TGTGCCAGCAGTAGAACAGGGAGCAATCAGCCCCAGCATTTT	CASSRTGSNQPQHF
TRBJ1-4	TRBD1	.	TRBV19	TGTGCCAGCCGCCGGGACAGTGAAAAACTGTTTTTT	CASRRDSEKLFF
TRBJ2-7	TRBD2	.	TRBV4-1	TGCGCCAGCAGCCCGCTAGCGGGGGGTTTAAACGAGCAGTACTTC	CASSPLAGGLNEQYF
TRBJ1-1	TRBD1	.	TRBV6-5	TGTGCCAGCAGTTACGACAGGGAGTCCCCTGAAGCTTTCTTT	CASSYDRESPEAFF
TRBJ1-2	.	.	TRBV24-1	TGTGCCACCAGTGATCCAGACAGGCCTTATGGCTACACCTTC	CATSDPDRPYGYTF
TRBJ2-2	TRBD1	.	TRBV27	TGTGCCAGCAGTGTGGACAGGGGGATCACCGGGGAGCTGTTTTTT	CASSVDRGITGELFF
TRBJ2-2	.	.	TRBV25-1	TGTGCCAGCAGTGAATATCGGCCAGGGAGGAATACCGGGGAGCTGTTTTTT	CASSEYRPGRNTGELFF
TRBJ1-5	TRBD1	.	TRBV9	TGTGCCAGCAGCGCGGACAGGGGGCCGCAGCCCCAGCATTTT	CASSADRGPQPQHF